This T cell receptor beta chain was sequenced during a study of shared clonotypes between healthy human individuals. For the study at large: Each donor had three CD4 naive, three CD4 memory, two CD8 naive and one CD8 memory plate.

Concerning this clone: Its antigen is currently unknown.

V trimming: 0 bases; J trimming: 3 bases; junction bases outside the gene matches: 12. The germline CDR1 and CDR2 sequences are PRHDT and FYEKMQ (reference sequence). The CDR3 length is 19 residues. Generated by immunoSEQ multiplex PCR, the TCRdb table keeps only in-frame clones and is missing some. The sample consists of roughly 1,500,000 clones, 98% to 99% of them appearing once. Study-level findings and limits: Clonotypes not shared had lower generation probabilities than those common to all four donors.

The TCR comes from a man younger than 40 in good health. Sequencing was carried out using naive CD4+ T cells sorted from blood. Subset denoted: CD45RA+ positively selected. The gene calls are TRBV13 and TRBJ2-7; 12 bases agree with TRBD2. This CDR3 reads CASSLGGRLAGVKIYEQYF. CDR3 DNA sequence: TGTGCCAGCAGCTTAGGTGGTAGACTAGCGGGAGTGAAAATCTACGAGCAGTACTTC.